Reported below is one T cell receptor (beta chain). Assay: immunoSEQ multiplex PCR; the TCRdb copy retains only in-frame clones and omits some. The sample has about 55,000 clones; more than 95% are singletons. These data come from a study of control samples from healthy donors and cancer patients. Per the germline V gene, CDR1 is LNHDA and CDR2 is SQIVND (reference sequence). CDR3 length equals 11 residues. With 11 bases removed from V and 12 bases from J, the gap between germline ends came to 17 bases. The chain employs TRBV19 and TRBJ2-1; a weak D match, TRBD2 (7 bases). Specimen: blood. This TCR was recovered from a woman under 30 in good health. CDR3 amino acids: CAGGGLLRQFF. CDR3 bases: TGTGCCGGGGGGGGCCTCCTGAGGCAGTTCTTC. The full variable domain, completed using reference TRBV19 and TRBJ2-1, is DGGITQSPKYLFRKEGQNVTLSCEQNLNHDAMYWYRQDPGQGLRLIYYSQIVNDFQKGDIAEGYSVSREKKESFPLTVTSAQKNPTAFYLCAGGGLLRQFFGPGTRLTVL.